This is a list of T cell receptor beta chains from one sample in a study of high-grade serous ovarian cancer treatment subgroups. Repertoires were generated with immunoSEQ multiplex PCR, while TCRdb's copy carries only in-frame clones and drops some. Altogether 1,500 to 2,000 clones are present, 65% to 80% being singletons, with the ten largest covering less than 6.5%. The specimen sequenced was tumor tissue. These receptors were obtained from a human donor with high-grade serous ovarian cancer. CDR3s include the opening cysteine and the closing phenylalanine or tryptophan. Fields, in order: D gene, V gene, CDR3 length, clone size, J gene, CDR3 protein, CDR3 DNA. D genes are given only for firm matches. The size entry is marked missing in some rows and otherwise reads once, few, many or a size class.

>.|TRBV6-6|13|.|TRBJ2-5
CASSPKVEETQYF
TGTGCCAGCAGTCCGAAGGTCGAAGAGACCCAGTACTTC
>TRBD2|TRBV5-1|15|.|TRBJ2-7
CASSSFSQSGNEQYF
TGCGCCAGCAGCTCTTTTTCTCAGAGCGGGAACGAGCAGTACTTC
>.|TRBV19|18|.|TRBJ2-4
CASSPISGSGLAKNIQYF
TGTGCCAGTAGTCCTATCTCTGGGTCAGGTCTAGCCAAAAACATTCAGTACTTC
>.|TRBV11-3|14|.|TRBJ2-7
CASSPVGGRGEQYF
TGTGCCAGCAGCCCGGTCGGGGGTAGAGGCGAGCAGTACTTC
>.|TRBV11-2|12|.|TRBJ1-1
CASSTDRTEAFF
TGTGCCAGCAGCACCGACAGGACTGAAGCTTTCTTT
>TRBD1|TRBV6-1|12|.|TRBJ1-3
CTLRTGGDTIYF
TGTACCTTGAGGACAGGGGGGGACACCATATATTTT
>.|TRBV7-6|15|.|TRBJ1-6
CASRHDGYRDSPLHF
TGTGCCAGCAGACACGACGGCTATAGGGATTCACCCCTCCACTTT
>.|TRBV21-1|13|.|TRBJ2-1
CASSLDLGDEQFF
TGTGCCAGCAGCCTAGACTTGGGGGATGAGCAGTTCTTC
>.|TRBV7-2|12|.|TRBJ2-1
CASSLRLNEQFF
TGTGCCAGCAGCTTGAGGTTGAATGAGCAGTTCTTC
>.|TRBV7-8|15|once|TRBJ2-5
CASSLWAERGETQYF
TGTGCCAGCAGCTTATGGGCGGAGAGGGGGGAGACCCAGTACTTC
>.|TRBV30|14|.|TRBJ2-3
CAWSVWAITDTQYF
TGTGCCTGGAGTGTATGGGCGATTACAGATACGCAGTATTTT
>.|TRBV18|15|.|TRBJ1-6
CASSRDIGGEFPLHF
TGTGCCAGCTCGCGGGACATCGGGGGCGAATTCCCCCTCCACTTT
>.|TRBV5-4|12|.|TRBJ2-7
CASSRPAAEQYF
TGTGCCAGCAGCCGACCGGCAGCTGAGCAGTACTTC
>.|TRBV9|15|.|TRBJ1-5
CASSALGMSNQPQHF
TGTGCCAGCAGCGCCCTGGGGATGAGCAATCAGCCCCAGCATTTT
>TRBD1|TRBV28|15|.|TRBJ1-6
CASSPPDRVVSPLHF
TGTGCCAGCAGCCCGCCCGACAGGGTGGTGTCACCCCTCCACTTT
>.|TRBV30|13|.|TRBJ2-4
CAWSRPGMDIQYF
TGTGCCTGGAGCCGCCCAGGGATGGACATTCAGTACTTC
>.|TRBV6-6|11|few|TRBJ1-5
CASSTVLEQHF
TGTGCCAGCTCTACCGTCCTCGAGCAGCATTTT
>TRBD2|TRBV5-4|14|.|TRBJ2-2
CASRPGLAAGELFF
TGTGCCAGCAGACCCGGACTAGCGGCCGGGGAGCTGTTTTTT
>.|TRBV18|15|.|TRBJ2-2
CASSRPGHNTGELFF
TGTGCCAGCTCACGACCGGGACATAACACCGGGGAGCTGTTTTTT
>.|TRBV29-1|13|.|TRBJ1-2
CSVVPTEPYGYTF
TGCAGCGTTGTTCCGACAGAGCCTTATGGCTACACCTTC
>.|TRBV28|14|once|TRBJ2-7
CASAGTPSSYEQYF
TGTGCCAGCGCCGGGACACCGAGCTCCTACGAGCAGTACTTC
>.|TRBV28|14|.|TRBJ1-3
CASEGGGSGNTIYF
TGTGCCAGCGAGGGTGGGGGTTCTGGAAACACCATATATTTT
>TRBD1|TRBV10-3|15|.|TRBJ1-1
CAIRGGTATNTEAFF
TGTGCCATCAGGGGGGGGACAGCAACTAACACTGAAGCTTTCTTT
>.|TRBV18|14|once|TRBJ1-4
CASSPPERNEKLFF
TGTGCCAGCTCGCCACCGGAGAGGAATGAAAAACTGTTTTTT
>.|TRBV9|16|.|TRBJ1-3
CASSVDVRDSGNTIYF
TGTGCCAGCAGCGTAGACGTCAGGGACTCTGGAAACACCATATATTTT
>.|TRBV19|13|.|TRBJ2-3
CASLAWGTDTQYF
TGTGCCAGCCTAGCTTGGGGCACAGATACGCAGTATTTT
>.|TRBV28|16|.|TRBJ2-6
CASSLYPRAGANVLTF
TGTGCCAGCAGTTTATATCCCAGGGCTGGGGCCAACGTCCTGACTTTC
>.|TRBV27|15|.|TRBJ2-1
CASSLRPQIYNEQFF
TGTGCCAGCAGTTTAAGGCCCCAGATTTACAATGAGCAGTTCTTC
>TRBD1|TRBV9|13|.|TRBJ1-2
CASSVTGVDGYTF
TGTGCCAGCAGCGTGACAGGGGTGGATGGCTACACCTTC
>TRBD1|TRBV6-5|15|.|TRBJ2-1
CASSSLTGTYNEQFF
TGTGCCAGCAGTTCACTGACAGGGACATACAATGAGCAGTTCTTC
>.|TRBV7-2|13|.|TRBJ1-2
CASSLGGRGGYTF
TGTGCCAGCAGCTTAGGGGGGCGGGGTGGCTACACCTTC
>.|TRBV27|15|.|TRBJ1-3
CASSPNRDSGNTIYF
TGTGCCAGCAGCCCTAACAGGGACTCTGGAAACACCATATATTTT
>.|TRBV30|14|.|TRBJ2-2
CAWSGYSIAGELFF
TGTGCCTGGAGTGGATATAGTATCGCCGGGGAGCTGTTTTTT
>.|TRBV30|13|few|TRBJ1-6
CGGRGEYNSPLHF
TGTGGAGGACGGGGTGAATATAATTCACCCCTCCACTTT
>.|TRBV19|14|few|TRBJ1-3
CASRPGGSGNTIYF
TGTGCCAGTAGGCCCGGGGGATCTGGAAACACCATATATTTT
>.|TRBV9|16|once|TRBJ2-2
CASSVFLPGSAGELFF
TGTGCCAGCAGCGTATTCCTGCCAGGGTCGGCCGGGGAGCTGTTTTTT
>.|TRBV28|16|.|TRBJ1-5
CASSLGSGYSNQPQHF
TGTGCCAGCAGTCTGGGCTCAGGCTATAGCAATCAGCCCCAGCATTTT
>.|TRBV6-1|13|.|TRBJ1-3
CASKGTGSNTIYF
TGTGCCAGCAAGGGTACAGGCTCAAACACCATATATTTT
>.|TRBV27|14|.|TRBJ2-2
CASSDVGSAGELFF
TGTGCCAGCAGTGACGTCGGGTCGGCCGGGGAGCTGTTTTTT
>.|TRBV19|13|.|TRBJ1-2
CASSIGRPGGYTF
TGTGCCAGTAGTATCGGCAGGCCCGGCGGCTACACCTTC
>.|TRBV18|14|.|TRBJ1-2
CASSPDRAGYGYTF
TGTGCCAGCTCACCTGATAGGGCGGGCTATGGCTACACCTTC
>.|TRBV11-3|15|.|TRBJ1-1
CASGQTRVMNTEAFF
TGTGCCAGTGGACAGACCCGAGTCATGAACACTGAAGCTTTCTTT
>.|TRBV7-2|14|.|TRBJ2-1
CASSLSYRASEQFF
TGTGCCAGCAGCTTATCCTATCGAGCGAGTGAGCAGTTCTTC